The 16 T cell receptor beta chains below come from one sample, sequenced in a study of vaccination and CD4 T cells after COVID-19. The Oncomine TCR Beta short-read assay was what sequenced the DNA obtained from cultured CD4+ T cells. TCRdb reprocessed the PCR reads via MiXCR and lists one record per CDR3 protein. The sample lists around 17,000 distinct CDR3 sequences; approximately 35% were seen once. Which antigens these TCRs recognize remains unknown. Treatment denoted: roughly 10-day PBMC culture with coronavirus spike peptide pools or control peptides (ViraFEST assay). Sequencing used CD4+ T cells from blood, cultured in vitro, obtained before SARS-CoV-2 vaccination. Receptors were obtained from a human donor who received a COVID-19 vaccine.

This chain joins TRBV30 and TRBJ2-3, with D unclear. V was shortened by 0 bases and J by 2 bases, with 9 bases between the two germline ends. Germline V gene lookup returns CDR1 GTSNPN and CDR2 SVGIG (reference sequence). The CDR3 is 14 amino acids. The CDR3 loop reads CAWSVELHTDTQYF. The CDR3 coding sequence is TGTGCCTGGAGTGTCGAACTTCACACAGATACGCAGTATTTT.

This clonotype has just a few counts. The genes are TRBV19 and TRBJ1-5, with 11 bases identical to TRBD1. Germline-derived CDR1 and CDR2 are LNHDA and SQIVND (reference sequence). V lost 10 bases and J lost 4; bases outside the gene matches: 15. The CDR3 has 17 amino acids. The CDR3 DNA is TGTGCCACCCGACACGGACAGGGGGCGTTTGGGAATCAGCCCCAGCATTTT. It specifies CATRHGQGAFGNQPQHF.

This clonotype showed up just once. Sequence at one end of the junction differs from germline and may be a read error. This chain links TRBV20-1 with TRBJ2-5; D may be TRBD2 (5 bases). Germline V gives CDR1 DFQATT, CDR2 SNEGSKA (reference sequence). The CDR3 is 13 amino acids. CDR3 in amino acids: CSVRSDYVETQYF. DNA of the CDR3: TGCAGTGTTAGAAGTGACTACGTAGAGACCCAGTACTTC.

J is TRBJ2-7 and V is TRBV19; the D call may be TRBD1 or TRBD2 (5 bases each). From germline, CDR1 is LNHDA and CDR2 SQIVND (reference sequence). The length of the CDR3 is 14 residues. Trimming pared 6 bases from V and 1 base from J, leaving 13 bases between. The CDR3 reads CASRGTGPSYEQYF. The CDR3 DNA follows: TGTGCCAGTAGGGGGACGGGCCCATCCTACGAGCAGTACTTC.

This chain joins TRBV12-5 and TRBJ2-7; D remains ambiguous. The CDR3 is made up of 11 amino acids. The germline V gene has CDR1 LGHNT and CDR2 FRNRAP. V lost 2 bases, J lost 6 bases, and 5 bases lay in between. Here the CDR3 reads CASGLNGEQYF. In DNA form, the CDR3 reads TGTGCTAGTGGTTTGAACGGCGAGCAGTACTTC.

This clonotype has more than one count but fewer than ten. CDR3 bases: TGTGCCAGCAGCTTAGGAGGGCGGGGGGGCCTGGAGACCCAGTACTTC. This sequence encodes CASSLGGRGGLETQYF. The V call is TRBV7-8, the J call TRBJ2-5, with 9 nucleotides matching TRBD2. CDR3 length: 16 residues. Germline V CDR1 and CDR2: SGHVS, FQNEAQ. Trimming at V came to 1 base and at J to 5 bases, leaving 8 bases not matched to a gene.

The J gene is TRBJ1-2, the V gene TRBV29-1, with 8 bases lining up with TRBD1. This CDR3 region has 16 residues. Germline loops: CDR1 SQVTM, CDR2 ANQGSEA. With 7 bases clipped from V and 0 bases from J, the junction kept 13 bases outside the gene matches. The DNA for the CDR3 is TGCAGCGCTAAACATGCTAAACAGGGGGCTAACTATGGCTACACCTTC. Its translation: CSAKHAKQGANYGYTF.

The CDR3: CASSLRLAGGNEQFF. CDR3 nucleotides: TGTGCCAGCAGCTTAAGGCTAGCGGGGGGCAATGAGCAGTTCTTC. J is TRBJ2-1 and V is TRBV7-2; 11 bases match TRBD2. The CDR3 has 15 residues. Germline V gives CDR1 SGHTA, CDR2 FQGNSA. J gave up 6 bases and V 2 bases, and 3 bases lay outside the gene matches.

This clonotype was seen a few times. The rearrangement links TRBV6-5 to TRBJ1-6; D perhaps matches TRBD1 (6 bases). V shed 0 bases and J shed 6 bases, with 15 bases lying between them. The CDR3 length is 17 residues. The V gene's germline CDR1 is MNHEY and CDR2 SVGAGI. CDR3: CASSYSRSPGVNSPLHF. CDR3 coding DNA: TGTGCCAGCAGTTACTCCCGTTCGCCAGGGGTTAATTCACCCCTCCACTTT.

The chain links TRBV12-3 or TRBV12-4 to TRBJ1-5; perhaps TRBD1 as D (5 bases). CDR3 length: 15 amino acids. The V end was cut by 5 bases, the J end by 3 bases, with 14 bases between. The CDR3 coding sequence is TGTGCCAGCAGTCTCCGGGACGGTTACAATCAGCCCCAGCATTTT. It is translated as CASSLRDGYNQPQHF.

This clonotype was recorded a few times. The chain recombines TRBV6-1 with TRBJ2-5, with D possibly matching TRBD1 (6 bases). CDR1 is MNHNS and CDR2 is SASEGT in the germline V gene. The V and J ends lost 5 bases and 7 bases respectively, with 11 bases between them. This CDR3 has 12 amino acids. In DNA form, the CDR3 reads TGTGCCAGCAGTAAGAGAGGGGGGACCCAGTACTTC. It is translated as CASSKRGGTQYF.

This clonotype turned up a few times. The chain joins TRBV20-1 to TRBJ1-6; the D is unclear. V lost 3 bases and J 0 bases, leaving 12 bases between the germline ends. The CDR3 is 16 amino acids. Germline CDR1 reads DFQATT; CDR2 reads SNEGSKA (reference sequence). The CDR3 region has the DNA TGCAGTGCTAGGAGAGGTCACAGCTCCTATAATTCACCCCTCCACTTT. It yields the protein CSARRGHSSYNSPLHF.

This clonotype was counted only a few times. The chain combines TRBV30 with TRBJ1-6; D gene ambiguous. Deletions cut 3 bases from V and 8 bases from J, with 11 bases between. Germline lookup yields CDR1 GTSNPN and CDR2 SVGIG (reference sequence). The CDR3 is made up of 13 amino acids. Written as DNA, the CDR3 is TGTGCCTGGAGCCTAGACATGTATTCACCCCTCCACTTT. This translates into CAWSLDMYSPLHF.

The V and J genes are TRBV3-1 and TRBJ1-2; the match to TRBD1 covers 7 bases. The germline CDR1 and CDR2 sequences are LGHDT and YNNKEL (reference sequence). Trimming cost V 4 bases and J 3 bases; bases outside gene matches: 8. The length of the CDR3 is 15 residues. The CDR3 loop reads CASSLDRDGDYGYTF. The CDR3 coding sequence is TGTGCCAGCAGCCTCGACAGGGATGGGGACTATGGCTACACCTTC.

The V call is TRBV14, the J call TRBJ2-3; D is uncertain. Looked up from germline, CDR1 is SGHDN and CDR2 is FVKESK. The CDR3 is 16 residues long. The germline V and J ends were trimmed by 3 bases and 2 bases, with 15 bases remaining between them. CDR3 nucleotide sequence: TGTGCCAGCAGCCAGATAGGACGAGGAGTCACAGATACGCAGTATTTT. Translation gives CASSQIGRGVTDTQYF.

The V and J genes are TRBV6-1 and TRBJ2-7, with 7 bases matching TRBD1. This CDR3 is built from 12 residues. Germline V gene data show CDR1 as MNHNS and CDR2 as SASEGT. The ends lost 2 bases at V and 5 bases at J; junction bases unmatched: 0. The CDR3 DNA reads as TGTGCCAGCAGTGAACAGGGGGACGAGCAGTACTTC. This codes for CASSEQGDEQYF.